The T cell receptor beta chain under discussion was sequenced for a study of T cells in AML relapse after transplant (dated by TCRdb to between 2018 and 2021). Study-wide context: Clinically matched patients in whom long-term complete remission was maintained, with more than 3 years of follow-up, were used as remission controls. In this retrospective study, inhibitory receptor expression and TCR repertoires of bone marrow T cells were examined in patients given allogeneic HSCT for myeloid malignancy. Remission samples were obtained from bone marrow collected about 1 year after HSCT from patients in whom complete remission was maintained. The paper's findings and limits, for the study overall: The TCR repertoire comparisons were based on very few samples, with only a few individuals in each group for unsorted bone marrow.

The CDR3 measures 15 amino acids from cysteine to phenylalanine. The kept DNA is CDR3 alone, 45 bases in frame from the first base. Clipping removes 4 bases from V and 8 bases from J, with 9 as the unmatched junction base count. Reading the germline V gene gives CDR1 SQVTM and CDR2 ANQGSEA. Library generation was performed with PCR. Instead of multiplex PCR, a modified RACE PCR protocol was used to amplify TCR alpha and beta chains from RNA. Libraries were sequenced on an Illumina MiSeq, and raw reads were demultiplexed by sample-specific barcode combinations. Per the source publication's procedure: TCR clonotypes were identified from the sequencing reads using MiXCR software. TCRdb's own reprocessing of the public reads used fastp at Q25 and MiXCR and kept productive beta chains. Each record represents a unique CDR3 protein, reported with the most common genes and DNA among its rows. TCRdb assigned the V and J calls; the authors' analysis was not used. Across this sample there are about 3,500 distinct CDR3 sequences, with around 10% seen only once. Clones ranked in the top ten supply around 32% of the sample.

This clonotype qualifies as medium-sized (0.01 to 0.1%). It lacks a known antigen. No per-base quality is available; no much larger clone lies one base away. The clonotype comes from a human donor who had a stem cell transplant for acute myeloid leukemia. In patients who had a transplant, some T cells may come from the graft donor. The chain employs TRBV29-1 and TRBJ2-2; TRBD2 fits 11 bases in the junction. The specimen comprised bone marrow, either the whole sample or a sorted T cell fraction (not recorded which), sampled in complete remission. CDR3 sequence: CSVVLAGAWVGELFF. The nucleotides read TGCAGCGTTGTACTAGCGGGGGCTTGGGTGGGGGAGCTGTTTTTT.